The 13 T cell receptor beta chains below come from one sample, sequenced in a study of cytomegalovirus exposure and HLA in healthy donors. TCRdb's copy holds only in-frame clones and misses some; the assay was immunoSEQ multiplex PCR. The sample includes some 100,000 clones, around 89% seen only once; the top ten take 1.5% to 2%. The sequenced material came from PBMCs. Receptors were obtained from a man aged 18 to 29 in good health and CMV-seronegative.

This clone was seen once. The chain recombines TRBV7-2 with TRBJ1-5, with 7 nucleotides matching TRBD1. The length of the CDR3 is 15 residues. The germline V gene has CDR1 SGHTA and CDR2 FQGNSA. V shed 5 bases, J shed 5 bases, and the junction held 9 bases outside the gene matches. DNA of the CDR3: TGTGCCAGCAGCAGAACAGGGGACGAGGATCAGCCCCAGCATTTT. Amino acid sequence: CASSRTGDEDQPQHF.

This sequence joins TRBV5-1 and TRBJ2-1; TRBD2 is a possible D gene (6 bases). Between the trimmed V and J ends, which lost 4 bases and 6 bases, there was a span of 11 bases. This CDR3 is 13 amino acids long. In germline, CDR1 is SGHRS, CDR2 YFSETQ. The CDR3 is CASSPRAGNEQFF. CDR3 bases: TGCGCCAGCAGCCCCCGAGCGGGCAATGAGCAGTTCTTC.

This chain uses TRBV5-4 with TRBJ1-4; TRBD1 agrees at 10 bases. Trimming cost V 4 bases and J 3 bases; bases outside gene matches: 3. The CDR3 sequence is 15 residues long. Germline-derived CDR1 and CDR2 are SGHNT and YYREEE (reference sequence). The CDR3: CASSHGQGANEKLFF. In nucleotides, the CDR3 is TGTGCCAGCAGCCATGGACAGGGGGCTAATGAAAAACTGTTTTTT.

The V call is TRBV2, the J call TRBJ2-1, with 7 bases lining up with TRBD2. The germline V gene has CDR1 SNHLY and CDR2 FYNNEI. V was pared by 8 bases and J by 0 bases, with 10 bases of the junction left unmatched. This CDR3 region has 16 residues. The DNA for the CDR3 is TGTGCCAGCGGGCGGGGGAGTTTATACTCCTACAATGAGCAGTTCTTC. Residues: CASGRGSLYSYNEQFF.

The chain combines TRBV30 with TRBJ1-4, with TRBD1 as a possible D gene (6 bases). V was clipped by 0 bases and J by 5 bases, with 13 bases between them. Per germline, CDR1 GTSNPN and CDR2 SVGIG (reference sequence). The CDR3 runs to 15 residues. CDR3 amino acids: CAWSVMGQGNEKLFF. CDR3 DNA sequence: TGTGCCTGGAGTGTAATGGGCCAGGGGAATGAAAAACTGTTTTTT.

This rearrangement joins TRBV2 to TRBJ2-1; 10 bases match TRBD2. Germline V gene sequence: CDR1 SNHLY, CDR2 FYNNEI. The V and J ends lost 1 base and 6 bases, in that order; junction bases with no gene match: 6. The CDR3 has 16 residues. CDR3 amino acids: CASSEGIAGGTNEQFF. The CDR3 DNA reads as TGTGCCAGCAGTGAAGGTATAGCGGGGGGTACCAATGAGCAGTTCTTC.

J is TRBJ2-3 and V is TRBV5-1; the D gene is possibly TRBD1 (6 bases). Trimming took 0 bases from V and 2 from J, leaving 22 bases between them. Germline V gives CDR1 SGHRS, CDR2 YFSETQ. This CDR3 region has 19 residues. The chain's CDR3 is CASSLDYLTGTLNTDTQYF. The CDR3, as DNA: TGCGCCAGCAGCTTGGACTACTTAACAGGGACACTAAACACAGATACGCAGTATTTT.

This clone was seen a single time. The chain carries TRBV5-1 and TRBJ1-1, with D possibly being TRBD1 (5 bases). CDR3 length: 16 residues. The germline V gene has CDR1 SGHRS and CDR2 YFSETQ. V was cut by 3 bases and J by 3 bases, with 18 bases left in between. The CDR3 here is CASSSLEGRGHTEAFF. CDR3 in DNA: TGCGCCAGCAGCTCCCTAGAAGGGAGGGGTCACACTGAAGCTTTCTTT.

The rearrangement links TRBV19 to TRBJ1-2; no clear D gene. The germline V gene encodes CDR1 LNHDA and CDR2 SQIVND (reference sequence). The CDR3 is 16 amino acids. V shed 2 bases and J shed 3 bases, with 16 bases lying between them. The CDR3 region is CASSINPVETYYGYTF. As DNA, the CDR3 is TGTGCCAGTAGTATAAATCCCGTGGAGACTTACTATGGCTACACCTTC.

The chain's CDR3 is CASSLSAGPTDTQYF. In DNA, the CDR3 is TGTGCCAGCAGTTTATCGGCGGGGCCCACAGATACGCAGTATTTT. The V gene is TRBV27, the J gene TRBJ2-3; D may be TRBD2 (6 bases). This CDR3 region has 15 residues. The V and J ends lost 0 bases and 2 bases respectively, with 9 bases between them. Germline lookup yields CDR1 MNHEY and CDR2 SMNVEV (reference sequence).

This clone was detected once. The rearrangement joins TRBV5-1 to TRBJ2-3, with TRBD2 matching 11 bases. The V segment lost 2 bases and the J segment 3 bases; nucleotides outside the gene matches: 5. Per germline, CDR1 SGHRS and CDR2 YFSETQ. This CDR3 contains 16 residues. CDR3 sequence (DNA): TGCGCCAGCAGCTTTTTCACTAGCGGGGGTACAGATACGCAGTATTTT. Amino acids: CASSFFTSGGTDTQYF.

This clone was seen a few times. This chain joins TRBV10-2 and TRBJ1-5, with D hard to call. With 6 bases removed from V and 3 bases from J, the gap between germline ends came to 6 bases. The CDR3 has 12 amino acids. The germline gives CDR1 WSHSY, CDR2 SAAADI. The CDR3 reads CASSQINQPQHF. The DNA of the CDR3 is TGCGCCAGCAGCCAGATCAATCAGCCCCAGCATTTT.

V gene TRBV4-3 combines with J gene TRBJ2-3; 11 bases fit TRBD2. The CDR3 totals 18 residues. J lost 0 bases, V lost 1 base, and 6 bases had no gene match. Germline V gives CDR1 LGHNA, CDR2 YSLEER. The DNA of the CDR3 is TGCGCCAGCAGCCAAGCCCTAGCGGGGGGAACTAGCACAGATACGCAGTATTTT. Amino acids: CASSQALAGGTSTDTQYF.